One T cell receptor beta chain is described in this entry. At least ten counts were recorded for this clonotype. Its antigen specificity is not known. One base away there is no much larger clone; base qualities are not given. V was cut back by 2 bases and J by 8 bases, leaving a gap of 11 bases between them. Reading the germline V gene gives CDR1 SGDLS and CDR2 YYNGEE. The CDR3, from cysteine to phenylalanine, totals 14 residues. Of all the DNA, just the CDR3 is kept, 42 bases in frame from base 1. This record belongs to a study of T cells in Graves' hyperthyroidism and ophthalmopathy (dated 2019 in TCRdb). About the investigation overall: Peripheral blood samples were taken at initial diagnosis, before any treatment was given. TCR V-J signatures able to tell the groups apart were searched for in a discovery cohort of 100 patients, of whom more than 40 had Graves' ophthalmopathy and around 56 had stable Graves' hyperthyroidism. After blood sampling, hyperthyroidism patients were treated with methimazole at a starting dose of 30 mg daily, and ophthalmopathy patients were treated with high-dose intravenous methylprednisolone. The 95 to 100 discovery patients were randomly divided into training and test sets at a 7:3 ratio. In addition, the study compared T-cell repertoires in thyroid tissue and in blood from about six Graves' hyperthyroidism patients. TCR Vbeta CDR3 sequencing of roughly 140 peripheral blood samples (roughly 41 ophthalmopathy, 75 hyperthyroidism and approximately 17 progressor patients) is reported in the paper. Whether ophthalmopathy could be predicted prospectively was tested in an independent validation cohort made up of under 20 hyperthyroidism patients plus 17 patients who later progressed to ophthalmopathy. Broad study findings and their caveats: Most expanded thyroid clonotypes (frequency above 0.001) were also found in blood, which suggests that blood repertoires may mirror thyroid immune responses. In validation, the model predicted progression to ophthalmopathy with 60% to 71% sensitivity and approximately 74% specificity, a median of approximately 6.5 months before onset. Ophthalmopathy was separated from stable hyperthyroidism by a 13 V-J signature model, with about 86% sensitivity and just over 81% specificity obtained in cross-validation and 80%/75% obtained in testing. No statistical method was used to fix the sample size in advance, and group allocation was not hidden from the investigators.

The TCR beta CDR3 regions were amplified from RNA transcripts. A first-round RT-PCR of the TCR CDR3 used the HTBI primer set with the Qiagen OneStep RT-PCR kit. Libraries were constructed in a second round of multiplex PCR, after which size selection and purification were carried out. Sequencing of the libraries was done on an Illumina HiSeq2000 using paired-end 100 bp reads. In the paper's pipeline: SOAPnuke was used to process the raw data, with reads discarded if the reads contained adapters or uncalled bases, had a mean Phred below 15, or lacked an exact constant-primer or identifier match. COPE v1.2.5 was used to merge the high-quality paired reads, and each unique nucleotide sequence was defined as a clonotype. MiTCR v1.1 was used to align the clonotypes against IMGT TRBV, TRBD and TRBJ reference segments. Only V-J combinations with frequency above 0.0001, covering 98% to 99.2% of repertoires, were analysed. The TCS score was defined as the ratio of F50 (clonal expansion) to E x V (chaos), calculated using BLOSUM62-based TCRdist between CDR3 peptides within each V-J. Welch's t-statistics and random forest reduced around 510 V-J features to about 13, which were used in a naive Bayes classifier (R e1071). In-frame beta chains were kept once TCRdb had trimmed the public reads at Q25 with fastp and called clones with MiXCR. Rows are unified per CDR3 protein, each entry keeping the most common DNA and genes. Here the V and J calls rest on TCRdb's processing, not on the authors' analysis. In all, the sample holds about 380,000 distinct CDR3 sequences, and around 14% of those were seen once. The ten largest make up around 10% of the sample.

Graves' hyperthyroidism was defined as stable when no progression to ophthalmopathy occurred over 18 months of follow-up. Hyperthyroidism patients were newly diagnosed, had a disease duration of under 2 months, and were aged 18 to 65 years. Exclusion was applied to patients with uncontrolled infections, other autoimmune diseases, pregnancy or lactation. Diagnoses were based on clinical symptoms, serum thyroxine and TRAb, thyroid ultrasound and orbital computed tomography. PBMCs were isolated from 10 ml of fresh peripheral blood by Ficoll-Paque density gradient centrifugation. Total RNA was extracted using Trizol reagent, and RNA quality was assessed on an Agilent 2100 Bioanalyzer.

This TCR derives from a woman in her fifties or sixties with Graves' hyperthyroidism. The chain joins TRBV9 to TRBJ1-6; the D gene cannot be resolved reliably. The sample was blood. The nucleotide sequence reads TGTGCCAGCAGCGTCGCGGACGTCCATTCACCCCTCCACTTT. This gives the protein CASSVADVHSPLHF.